The source of this TCR beta chain is a study of shared clonotypes between healthy human individuals. Study information: Sampling drew on donors who were a couple of women and a few men aged 18 to 49. Study-wide findings and caveats: A limitation of the genetic and exposure-history diversity represented arose from few donors. When compared with the clonotypes that were shared by all four sorted-subset donors, the non-shared clonotypes turned out to have lower generation probabilities. Exclusively blood specimens were collected; tissue repertoires likely differ.

The method was immunoSEQ multiplex PCR; TCRdb's version includes in-frame clones alone and lacks a portion of them. The sample contains about 2.4 million clones, under 95% of which appear only once. Remarks on this clone: The antigen is undetermined.

V lost 10 bases, J lost 4 bases, and 13 bases lay in between. The CDR3 covers 13 residues. From germline, CDR1 is MNHNS and CDR2 SASEGT. The source of this sequence is a man between 18 and 29 years old in good health. Some clones in this sample may be carry-over from other donors' samples. The sequencing sample was made of naive CD4+ T cells from PBMCs. Described subset: CD45RA+ positively selected. The genes are TRBV6-1 and TRBJ1-4, with D possibly TRBD1 on 5 matching bases. The CDR3 loop reads CATPRQFNEKLFF. Written as DNA, the CDR3 is TGTGCCACCCCAAGACAGTTTAATGAAAAACTGTTTTTT.